Listed below are T cell receptor beta chains from one sample, sequenced in a study of CD8 T cells in Susac syndrome. Each CDR3 protein gets one entry after TCRdb re-called the immunoSEQ multiplex PCR reads with MiXCR. The table includes 150,000 to 200,000 distinct CDR3 sequences, over 85% detected once. Sequenced material: CD4+ T cells from PBMCs. These receptors came from a human donor with multiple sclerosis. Each CDR3 is given with its conserved first and last residue. Fields, in order: D gene, V gene, clone size, J gene, CDR3 protein, CDR3 DNA. The D gene is left open where the match is weak. Clone sizes are given selectively: once, few, many, or a class where the clone is expanded.

>.|TRBV19|.|TRBJ1-5
CASSIQGPSNQPQHF
TGTGCCAGTAGTATACAGGGTCCAAGCAATCAGCCCCAGCATTTT
>TRBD1|TRBV12-3/TRBV12-4|.|TRBJ2-5
CASSPRTGTETQYF
TGTGCCAGCAGTCCAAGGACAGGGACGGAGACCCAGTACTTC
>TRBD1|TRBV28|.|TRBJ1-4
CASSSTGGAEKLFF
TGTGCCAGCAGTTCGACAGGGGGAGCCGAAAAACTGTTTTTT
>.|TRBV2|.|TRBJ1-5
CASSGLEGQPQHF
TGTGCCAGCTCGGGACTTGAAGGTCAGCCCCAGCATTTT
>.|TRBV20-1|.|TRBJ1-5
CSASEPLGNQPQHF
TGCAGTGCTAGCGAGCCTCTTGGCAATCAGCCCCAGCATTTT
>.|TRBV20-1|.|TRBJ2-5
CSARDLTGRETQYF
TGCAGTGCTAGAGATCTCACCGGCCGGGAGACCCAGTACTTC
>TRBD2|TRBV29-1|.|TRBJ2-3
CSVEGQGLAGVTADTQYF
TGCAGCGTTGAAGGACAGGGACTAGCGGGAGTAACGGCAGATACGCAGTATTTT
>.|TRBV24-1|.|TRBJ2-4
CATSVLGDIQYF
TGTGCCACCAGTGTGCTGGGGGACATTCAGTACTTC
>.|TRBV5-4|.|TRBJ1-1
CASSPMGGIGNTEAFF
TGTGCCAGCAGCCCAATGGGGGGTATTGGGAACACTGAAGCTTTCTTT
>.|TRBV5-1|.|TRBJ1-4
CASSSQGSTNEKLFF
TGCGCCAGCAGCTCACAGGGATCTACTAATGAAAAACTGTTTTTT
>.|TRBV27|.|TRBJ2-5
CASSPRGVSPLQETQYF
TGTGCCAGCAGTCCTCGTGGGGTGTCCCCCCTCCAAGAGACCCAGTACTTC
>.|TRBV29-1|.|TRBJ2-1
CSFRGGTAREGAYNEQFF
TGCAGCTTTCGTGGCGGGACAGCCCGGGAAGGCGCCTACAATGAGCAGTTCTTC
>TRBD1|TRBV27|.|TRBJ1-4
CASSIISGQGVEKLFF
TGTGCCAGCAGTATCATATCGGGACAGGGGGTTGAAAAACTGTTTTTT
>TRBD1|TRBV20-1|.|TRBJ1-1
CSARGTGGFAEAFF
TGCAGTGCTAGAGGGACAGGGGGATTCGCTGAAGCTTTCTTT
>TRBD2|TRBV30|.|TRBJ2-1
CAWSLNRGTTTNEQFF
TGTGCCTGGAGTTTGAACCGCGGGACTACCACAAATGAGCAGTTCTTC
>TRBD1|TRBV19|.|TRBJ1-1
CASSDRGANTEAFF
TGTGCCAGTTCGGACAGGGGGGCAAACACTGAAGCTTTCTTT
>TRBD2|TRBV11-3|.|TRBJ2-2
CASSLEETSGIGELFF
TGTGCCAGCAGCTTAGAAGAGACTAGCGGCATTGGGGAGCTGTTTTTT
>TRBD1|TRBV5-1|.|TRBJ1-6
CASSPPGQGESPLHF
TGCGCCAGCAGCCCACCGGGACAGGGTGAATCACCCCTCCACTTT
>.|TRBV5-1|.|TRBJ2-1
CASRWSYNEQFF
TGCGCCAGCAGATGGAGTTACAATGAGCAGTTCTTC
>TRBD2|TRBV5-1|.|TRBJ2-7
CASSLLAGDEQYF
TGCGCCAGCAGCTTACTAGCGGGAGACGAGCAGTACTTC
>TRBD1|TRBV19|.|TRBJ1-4
CASNGGQDWNEKLFF
TGTGCCAGTAACGGCGGACAGGACTGGAATGAAAAACTGTTTTTT
>.|TRBV2|.|TRBJ2-4
CASGVPPEGRAKNIQYF
TGTGCCAGCGGGGTTCCTCCTGAAGGCAGGGCCAAAAACATTCAGTACTTC
>.|TRBV5-1|.|TRBJ2-5
CASSLASSAEETQYF
TGCGCCAGCAGCTTGGCGTCTAGCGCTGAAGAGACCCAGTACTTC
>TRBD1|TRBV28|.|TRBJ1-2
CASSQGAQNYGYTF
TGTGCCAGCAGTCAGGGGGCTCAAAACTATGGCTACACCTTC
>TRBD2|TRBV5-6|.|TRBJ2-2
CASSSGLAVNTGELFF
TGTGCCAGCAGCTCCGGACTAGCGGTGAACACCGGGGAGCTGTTTTTT
>.|TRBV10-3|.|TRBJ1-6
CAISVEISGSPLHF
TGTGCCATCAGTGTCGAAATCTCAGGGTCACCCCTCCACTTT
>.|TRBV7-2|few|TRBJ2-5
CASSFGLQETQYF
TGTGCCAGCAGCTTTGGGCTTCAAGAGACCCAGTACTTC
>TRBD1|TRBV29-1|once|TRBJ1-4
CSVFGAGGEKLFF
TGCAGCGTCTTCGGGGCAGGGGGAGAAAAACTGTTTTTT